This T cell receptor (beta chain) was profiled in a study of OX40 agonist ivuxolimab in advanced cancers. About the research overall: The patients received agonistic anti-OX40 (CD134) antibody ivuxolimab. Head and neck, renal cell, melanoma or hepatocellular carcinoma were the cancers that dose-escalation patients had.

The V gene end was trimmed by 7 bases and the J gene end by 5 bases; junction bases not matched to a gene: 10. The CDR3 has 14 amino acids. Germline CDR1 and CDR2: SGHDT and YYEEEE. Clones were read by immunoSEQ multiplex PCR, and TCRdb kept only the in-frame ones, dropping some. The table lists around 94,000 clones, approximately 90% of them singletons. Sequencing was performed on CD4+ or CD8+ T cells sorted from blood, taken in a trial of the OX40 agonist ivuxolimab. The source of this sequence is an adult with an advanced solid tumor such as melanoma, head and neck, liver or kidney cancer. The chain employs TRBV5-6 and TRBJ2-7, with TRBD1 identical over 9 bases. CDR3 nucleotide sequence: TGTGCCAGCGATTCCGGGACAGGGACCAACGAGCAGTACTTC. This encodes CASDSGTGTNEQYF.